This T cell receptor beta chain was observed in a study of CD8 T cells in ankylosing spondylitis. A single record per CDR3 protein comes from TCRdb applying MiXCR to the 5' RACE reads. The data hold around 480,000 distinct CDR3 sequences, with under 20% observed a single time. Findings of the study overall: Characteristic, it appeared, of ankylosing spondylitis blood was a TCR beta motif of about eight highly homologous variants. From matched ankylosing spondylitis synovial fluid, disease-linked clones were reportedly recovered at significantly enriched levels.

A remark on this clonotype: Its cognate antigen is unknown.

V lost 4 bases, J lost 1 base, and 8 bases lay in between. Germline lookup yields CDR1 SGHDT and CDR2 YYEEEE. There are 13 residues in the CDR3. The sequenced sample consisted of blood, either unsorted or a sorted T cell fraction (not recorded which). The clonotype was recovered from a male donor with ankylosing spondylitis. The rearrangement uses TRBV5-6 and TRBJ1-1; D unclear. CDR3 DNA: TGTGCCAGCAGCCGCAACTCGAACACTGAAGCTTTCTTT. Encoded protein: CASSRNSNTEAFF.